This TCR beta chain was profiled in a study of Graves' ophthalmopathy and Graves' hyperthyroidism. CDR3 length: 13 residues. V was clipped by 7 bases and J by 3 bases; unmatched bases: 6. Germline CDR1 is MDHEN and CDR2 is SYDVKM. RNA transcripts served as template for amplifying TCR beta CDR3 sequences. Amplification began with first-round RT-PCR using HTBI primers, then second-round multiplex PCR was performed. TCRdb re-called the multiplex PCR reads through MiXCR, storing one row per CDR3 protein. This sample yields a few hundred thousand distinct CDR3 sequences, of which 15% are seen a single time; 5.5% to 7% belongs to the top ten.

The receptor was isolated from a woman between 18 and 29 years old with stable Graves' hyperthyroidism. The sample consisted of peripheral blood. This chain links TRBV28 with TRBJ2-7; 7 bases agree with TRBD1. The CDR3 nucleotides read TGTGCCAGCAAGGACAGGTTGATCTACGAGCAGTACTTC. Translation gives CASKDRLIYEQYF. Full variable domain (remainder filled in from reference TRBV28 and TRBJ2-7): DVKVTQSSRYLVKRTGEKVFLECVQDMDHENMFWYRQDPGLGLRLIYFSYDVKMKEKGDIPEGYSVSREKKERFSLILESASTNQTSMYLCASKDRLIYEQYFGPGTRLTVT.